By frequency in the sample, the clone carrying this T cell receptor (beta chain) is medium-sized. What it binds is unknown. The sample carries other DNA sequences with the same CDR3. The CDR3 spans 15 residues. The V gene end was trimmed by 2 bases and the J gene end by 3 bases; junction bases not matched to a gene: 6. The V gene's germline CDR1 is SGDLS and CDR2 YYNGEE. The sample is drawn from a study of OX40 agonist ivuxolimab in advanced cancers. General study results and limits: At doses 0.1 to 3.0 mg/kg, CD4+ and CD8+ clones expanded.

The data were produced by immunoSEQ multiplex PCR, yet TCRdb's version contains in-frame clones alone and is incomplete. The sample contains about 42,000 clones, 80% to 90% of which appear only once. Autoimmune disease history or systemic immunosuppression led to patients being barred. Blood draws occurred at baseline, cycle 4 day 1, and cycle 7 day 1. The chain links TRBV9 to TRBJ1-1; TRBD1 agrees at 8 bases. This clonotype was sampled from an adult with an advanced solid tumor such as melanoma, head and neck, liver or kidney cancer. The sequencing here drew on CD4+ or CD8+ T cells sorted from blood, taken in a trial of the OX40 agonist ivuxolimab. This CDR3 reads CASSVGQGEDTEAFF. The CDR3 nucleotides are TGTGCCAGCAGCGTTGGACAGGGAGAGGACACTGAAGCTTTCTTT.